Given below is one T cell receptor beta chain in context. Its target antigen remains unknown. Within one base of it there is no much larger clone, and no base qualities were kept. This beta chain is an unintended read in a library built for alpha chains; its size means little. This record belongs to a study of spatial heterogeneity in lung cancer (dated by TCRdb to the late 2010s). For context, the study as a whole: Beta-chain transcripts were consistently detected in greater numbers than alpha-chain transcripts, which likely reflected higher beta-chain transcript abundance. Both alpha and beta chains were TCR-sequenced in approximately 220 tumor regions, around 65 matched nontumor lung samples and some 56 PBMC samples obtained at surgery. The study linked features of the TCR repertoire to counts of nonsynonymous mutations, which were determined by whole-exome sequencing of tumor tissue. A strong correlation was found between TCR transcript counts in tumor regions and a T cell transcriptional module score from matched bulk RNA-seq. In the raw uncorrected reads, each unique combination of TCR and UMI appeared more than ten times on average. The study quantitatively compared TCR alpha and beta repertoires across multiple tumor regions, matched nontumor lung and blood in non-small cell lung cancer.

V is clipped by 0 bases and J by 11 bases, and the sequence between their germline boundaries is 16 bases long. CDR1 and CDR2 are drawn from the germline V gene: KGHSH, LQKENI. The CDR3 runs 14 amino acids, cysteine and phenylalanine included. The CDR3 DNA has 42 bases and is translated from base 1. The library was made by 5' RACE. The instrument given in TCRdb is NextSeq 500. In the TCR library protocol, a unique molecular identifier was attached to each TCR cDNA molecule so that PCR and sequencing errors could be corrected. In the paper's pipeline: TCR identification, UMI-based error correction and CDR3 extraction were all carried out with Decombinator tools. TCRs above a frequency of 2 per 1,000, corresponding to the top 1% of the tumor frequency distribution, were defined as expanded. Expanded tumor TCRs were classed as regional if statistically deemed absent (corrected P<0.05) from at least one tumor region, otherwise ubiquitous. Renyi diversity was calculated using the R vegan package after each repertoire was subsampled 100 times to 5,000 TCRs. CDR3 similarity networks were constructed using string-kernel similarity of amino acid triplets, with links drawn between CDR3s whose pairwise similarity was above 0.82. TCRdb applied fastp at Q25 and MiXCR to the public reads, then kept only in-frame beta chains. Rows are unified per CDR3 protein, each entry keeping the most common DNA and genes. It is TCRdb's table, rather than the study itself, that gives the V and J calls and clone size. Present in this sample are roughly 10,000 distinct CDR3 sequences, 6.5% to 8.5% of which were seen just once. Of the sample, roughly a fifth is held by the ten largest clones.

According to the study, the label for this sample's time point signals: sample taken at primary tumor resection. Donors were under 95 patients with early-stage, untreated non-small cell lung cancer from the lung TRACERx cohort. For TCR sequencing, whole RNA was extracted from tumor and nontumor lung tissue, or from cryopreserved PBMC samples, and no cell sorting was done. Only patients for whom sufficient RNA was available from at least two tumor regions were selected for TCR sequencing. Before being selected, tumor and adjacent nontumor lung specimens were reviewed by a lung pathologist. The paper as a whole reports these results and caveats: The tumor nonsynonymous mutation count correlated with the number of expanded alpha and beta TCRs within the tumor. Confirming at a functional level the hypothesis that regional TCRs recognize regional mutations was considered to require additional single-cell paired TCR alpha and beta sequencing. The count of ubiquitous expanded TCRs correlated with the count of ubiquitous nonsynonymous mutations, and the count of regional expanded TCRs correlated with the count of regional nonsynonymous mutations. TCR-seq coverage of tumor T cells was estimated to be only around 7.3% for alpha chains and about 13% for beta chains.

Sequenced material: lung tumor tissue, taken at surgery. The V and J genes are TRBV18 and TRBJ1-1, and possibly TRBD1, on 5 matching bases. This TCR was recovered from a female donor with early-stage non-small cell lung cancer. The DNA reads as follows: TGTGCCAGCTCACCACCGGGACTGGGGAGTGATGCTTTCTTT. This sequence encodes CASSPPGLGSDAFF.